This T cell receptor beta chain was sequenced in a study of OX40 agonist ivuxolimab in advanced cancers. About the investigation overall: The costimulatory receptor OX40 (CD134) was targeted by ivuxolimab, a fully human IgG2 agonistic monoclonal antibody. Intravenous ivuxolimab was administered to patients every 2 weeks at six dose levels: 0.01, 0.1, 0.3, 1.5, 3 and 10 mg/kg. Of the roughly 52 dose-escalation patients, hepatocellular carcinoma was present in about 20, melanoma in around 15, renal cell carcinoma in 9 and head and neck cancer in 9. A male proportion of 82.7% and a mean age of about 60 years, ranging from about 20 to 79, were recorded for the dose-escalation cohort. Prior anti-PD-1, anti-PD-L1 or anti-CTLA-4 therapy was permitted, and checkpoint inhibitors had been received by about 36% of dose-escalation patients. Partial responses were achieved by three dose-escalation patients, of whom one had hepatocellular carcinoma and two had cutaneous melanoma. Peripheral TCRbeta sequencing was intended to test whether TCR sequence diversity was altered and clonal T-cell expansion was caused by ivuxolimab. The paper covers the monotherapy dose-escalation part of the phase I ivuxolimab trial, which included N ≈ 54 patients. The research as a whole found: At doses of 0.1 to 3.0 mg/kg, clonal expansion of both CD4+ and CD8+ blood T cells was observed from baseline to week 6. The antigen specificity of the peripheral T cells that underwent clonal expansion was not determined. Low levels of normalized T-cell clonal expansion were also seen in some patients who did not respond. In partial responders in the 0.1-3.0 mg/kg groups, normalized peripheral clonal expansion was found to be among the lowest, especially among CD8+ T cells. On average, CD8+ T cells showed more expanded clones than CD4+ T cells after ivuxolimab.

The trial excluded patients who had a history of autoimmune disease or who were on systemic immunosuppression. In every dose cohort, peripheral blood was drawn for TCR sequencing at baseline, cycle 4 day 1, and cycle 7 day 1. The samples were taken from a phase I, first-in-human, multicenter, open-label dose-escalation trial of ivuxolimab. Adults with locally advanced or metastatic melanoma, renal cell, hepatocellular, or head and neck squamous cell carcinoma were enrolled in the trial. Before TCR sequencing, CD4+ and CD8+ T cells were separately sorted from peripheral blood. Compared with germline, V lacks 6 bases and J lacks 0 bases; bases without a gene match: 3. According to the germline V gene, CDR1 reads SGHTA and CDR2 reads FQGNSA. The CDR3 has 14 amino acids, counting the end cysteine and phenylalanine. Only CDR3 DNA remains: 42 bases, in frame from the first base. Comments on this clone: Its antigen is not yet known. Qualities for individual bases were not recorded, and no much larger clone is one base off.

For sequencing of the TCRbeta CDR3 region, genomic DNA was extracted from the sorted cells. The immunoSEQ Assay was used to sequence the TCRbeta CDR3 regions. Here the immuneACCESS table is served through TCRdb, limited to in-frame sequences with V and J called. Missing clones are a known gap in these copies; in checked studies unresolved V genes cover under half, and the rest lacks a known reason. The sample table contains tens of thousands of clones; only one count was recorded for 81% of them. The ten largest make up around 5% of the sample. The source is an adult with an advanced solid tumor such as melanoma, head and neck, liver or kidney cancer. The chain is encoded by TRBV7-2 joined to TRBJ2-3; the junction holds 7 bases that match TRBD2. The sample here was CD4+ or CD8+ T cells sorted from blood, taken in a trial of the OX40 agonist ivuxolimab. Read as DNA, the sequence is TGTGCCAGCAGGGGGGGAGGGAGCACAGATACGCAGTATTTT. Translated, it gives CASRGGGSTDTQYF.